Below are 21 T cell receptor beta chains sequenced from a single sample in a study of blood T cell repertoires in COVID-19. Some clones are missing from TCRdb's copy, which holds only in-frame ones; the method was immunoSEQ multiplex PCR. The data show approximately 440,000 clones, with 87% seen just once and roughly 0.7% held by the top ten. Material: PBMCs or T cells enriched from blood (not recorded which). The receptors derive from a woman in her late teens or twenties who had recovered from COVID-19.

Note on this clone: Other DNA sequences in this sample translate to the same CDR3. This CDR3 reads CASSLSGNTIYF. The CDR3 DNA follows: TGTGCCAGCAGTCTGAGTGGAAACACCATATATTTT. The chain carries TRBV7-9 and TRBJ1-3, with no clear D. This CDR3 is built from 12 residues. The V gene lost 6 bases and the J gene lost 3 bases, with 6 bases spanning the gap. Germline lookup yields CDR1 SEHNR and CDR2 FQNEAQ (reference sequence).

On this clone: An end of the junction does not agree with germline; a read error may underlie this. This chain links TRBV30 with TRBJ2-1, with 14 bases fitting TRBD2. CDR3 length: 15 residues. Germline CDR1 reads GTSNPN; CDR2 reads SVGIG (reference sequence). For the CDR3, the DNA is TGTGCCTGGAGTGTAAGTGGACTAGCGGGGGGTCAGACACTCTTC. It codes for CAWSVSGLAGGQTLF. The full variable domain, with the rest looked up from reference TRBV30 and TRBJ2-1, is SQTIHQWPATLVQPVGSPLSLECTVEGTSNPNLYWYRQAAGRGLQLLFYSVGIGQISSEVPQNLSASRPQDRQFILSSKKLLLSDSGFYLCAWSVSGLAGGQTLFGPGTRLTVL.

The chain uses TRBV5-4 and TRBJ1-1, with 8 bases that match TRBD1. The CDR3 is made up of 15 amino acids. The trim removed 3 bases at V and 3 bases at J, leaving 7 bases unmatched. Germline loops: CDR1 SGHNT, CDR2 YYREEE (reference sequence). The CDR3 reads CASSSSGGLDTEAFF. In DNA, the CDR3 is TGTGCCAGCAGCTCGTCAGGGGGCTTGGACACTGAAGCTTTCTTT.

V is TRBV18 and J is TRBJ2-2, with 7 positions matching TRBD1. CDR3 length: 16 amino acids. CDR1 is KGHSH, CDR2 LQKENI, per germline. J lost 5 bases, V lost 2 bases, and 8 bases had no gene match. CDR3 residues: CASSPASSRGTGELFF. The DNA for the CDR3 is TGTGCCAGCTCACCAGCAAGTTCCAGGGGGACCGGGGAGCTGTTTTTT.

Points on this clone: At the DNA level, this CDR3 is encoded by other sequences in the same sample as well. The chain joins TRBV7-8 to TRBJ2-5; the D gene is possibly TRBD2 (5 bases). Trimming cost V 1 base and J 4 bases, with 7 bases left between them. Germline assignment: CDR1 SGHVS and CDR2 FQNEAQ. This CDR3 spans 13 amino acids. Here the CDR3 reads CASSLGRGETQYF. The CDR3, as DNA: TGTGCCAGCAGCTTAGGTCGGGGAGAGACCCAGTACTTC.

The chain uses TRBV29-1 and TRBJ1-1; a weak D match, TRBD1 (6 bases). The germline V and J ends were trimmed by 1 base and 0 bases, with 15 bases remaining between them. The CDR3 runs 16 residues. Germline V lookup: CDR1 SQVTM, CDR2 ANQGSEA. The DNA of the CDR3 is TGCAGCGTTGAAGTTTCGCACAGGGTTGTGAACACTGAAGCTTTCTTT. This sequence encodes CSVEVSHRVVNTEAFF.

This chain links TRBV28 with TRBJ1-6; 7 nucleotides match TRBD1. The CDR3 sequence is 16 residues long. V lost 5 bases to trimming and J lost 2 bases; unmatched junction nucleotides: 6. Per germline, CDR1 MDHEN and CDR2 SYDVKM. The CDR3: CASSPQGGAYNSPLHF. The CDR3 bases are TGTGCCAGCAGTCCCCAGGGGGGCGCCTATAATTCACCCCTCCACTTT.

V gene TRBV30 combines with J gene TRBJ2-3; D uncertain. Germline V lookup: CDR1 GTSNPN, CDR2 SVGIG (reference sequence). The CDR3 is 12 residues long. V was clipped by 4 bases and J by 6 bases, with 11 bases between them. This chain's CDR3 is CAWKEELDTQYF. The CDR3 coding sequence is TGTGCCTGGAAAGAAGAGCTCGATACGCAGTATTTT.

The J gene is TRBJ1-4, the V gene TRBV28; tentative D call: TRBD1 (5 bases). The V gene lost 7 bases and the J gene lost 8 bases, with 17 bases spanning the gap. The CDR3 loop spans 14 amino acids. Looked up from germline, CDR1 is MDHEN and CDR2 is SYDVKM. In DNA, the CDR3 is TGTGCCAGCACCGCGGTAGGGGTGTCGGAAAAACTGTTTTTT. Translating gives CASTAVGVSEKLFF.

This chain joins TRBV11-2 and TRBJ2-3, with 11 bases lining up with TRBD2. The V gene end was trimmed by 0 bases and the J gene end by 3 bases; junction bases not matched to a gene: 5. Germline values: CDR1 SGHAT, CDR2 FQNNGV. The CDR3 has 17 residues. The CDR3 here is CASSLDIAGGPTDTQYF. The CDR3 DNA is TGTGCCAGCAGCTTAGATATAGCGGGGGGGCCTACAGATACGCAGTATTTT.

The chain uses TRBV5-6 and TRBJ1-6; D gene ambiguous. Germline CDR1 reads SGHDT; CDR2 reads YYEEEE. This CDR3 is built from 16 residues. V lost 2 bases, J lost 0 bases, and 9 bases lay in between. CDR3 sequence reads: CASSLSPSSYNSPLHF. The DNA for the CDR3 is TGTGCCAGCAGCTTATCGCCCAGCTCCTATAATTCACCCCTCCACTTT. The whole variable domain, filled in from reference TRBV5-6 and TRBJ1-6, reads DAGVTQSPTHLIKTRGQQVTLRCSPKSGHDTVSWYQQALGQGPQFIFQYYEEEERQRGNFPDRFSGHQFPNYSSELNVNALLLGDSALYLCASSLSPSSYNSPLHFGNGTRLTVT.

About this clone itself: The same CDR3 also results from other DNA sequences found in this sample. V and J are TRBV5-1 and TRBJ2-7, with D uncertain. Trimming removed 0 bases at V and 3 bases at J, with 7 bases between. The CDR3 loop spans 13 amino acids. Germline-derived CDR1 and CDR2 are SGHRS and YFSETQ. In nucleotides, the CDR3 is TGCGCCAGCAGCTTGGGGGCTGGCTACGAGCAGTACTTC. Encoded protein: CASSLGAGYEQYF.

The V gene is TRBV2, the J gene TRBJ1-3; 9 bases map to TRBD1. The CDR3 is made up of 16 amino acids. V lost 6 bases and J lost 2; bases outside the gene matches: 8. Germline V CDR1 and CDR2: SNHLY, FYNNEI. CDR3: CASSLSGQGTGNTIYF. The CDR3 bases are TGTGCCAGCAGCCTTTCGGGACAGGGTACTGGAAACACCATATATTTT.

The rearrangement links TRBV18 to TRBJ2-1, with TRBD2 matching over 9 bases. The trim removed 6 bases at V and 10 bases at J, leaving 13 bases unmatched. Germline V gene sequence: CDR1 KGHSH, CDR2 LQKENI. The CDR3 spans 15 residues. CDR3 in DNA: TGTGCCAGCTCTCTCCAGCGGGGGGTCCAGGGGGAGCAGTTCTTC. Encoded protein: CASSLQRGVQGEQFF.

The chain links TRBV4-1 to TRBJ1-5, with 7 bases aligning to TRBD1. CDR3 length: 14 amino acids. Germline V lookup: CDR1 MGHRA, CDR2 YSYEKL. The junction had 4 bases not matched to a gene; V was cut back by 3 bases and J by 5 bases. The CDR3 DNA sequence: TGCGCCAGCAGCCAGGACAGGAGAGATCAGCCCCAGCATTTT. Protein: CASSQDRRDQPQHF.

This clone was counted between two and nine times. This rearrangement joins TRBV7-9 to TRBJ1-1; the D gene is possibly TRBD1 (5 bases). Looked up from germline, CDR1 is SEHNR and CDR2 is FQNEAQ (reference sequence). The V and J ends lost 2 bases and 4 bases respectively, with 14 bases between them. This CDR3 has 15 residues. CDR3 sequence (DNA): TGTGCCAGCAGCTTATATCCGGGGGGGAGCACTGAAGCTTTCTTT. Translated: CASSLYPGGSTEAFF.

This rearrangement joins TRBV5-4 to TRBJ1-6; D not resolved. Trimming removed 4 bases at V and 7 bases at J, with 15 bases between. CDR3 length: 15 amino acids. CDR1 SGHNT and CDR2 YYREEE come from the germline V gene (reference sequence). The CDR3 nucleotides read TGTGCCAGCAGCCCGCTAGTGAATGGGAATTCACCCCTCCACTTT. It encodes CASSPLVNGNSPLHF.

This clone was seen just once. This chain joins TRBV30 and TRBJ1-5, with D unclear. Trimming pared 2 bases from V and 4 bases from J, leaving 9 bases between. This CDR3 region has 13 residues. CDR1 and CDR2 (germline): GTSNPN, SVGIG (reference sequence). DNA of the CDR3: TGTGCCTGGAGTTATACTACAAATCAGCCCCAGCATTTT. Translated, it gives CAWSYTTNQPQHF.

Only a few counts were recorded for this clone. V gene TRBV19 combines with J gene TRBJ1-3, with TRBD1 as a possible D gene (5 bases). The V and J ends lost 3 bases and 4 bases respectively, with 16 bases between them. Germline CDR1 and CDR2: LNHDA and SQIVND (reference sequence). The CDR3 is 16 residues long. The DNA for the CDR3 is TGTGCCAGTAGTATGCCCCCTCGGGGGTCGGGAAACACCATATATTTT. This translates into CASSMPPRGSGNTIYF.

The chain joins TRBV2 to TRBJ2-3, with 7 bases that match TRBD1. The CDR3 consists of 13 residues. CDR1 is SNHLY, CDR2 FYNNEI, per germline. V trimming: 6 bases; J trimming: 5 bases; junction bases outside the gene matches: 5. Written as DNA, the CDR3 is TGTGCCAGCAGCTCGGCAGGGGGAGATACGCAGTATTTT. Protein: CASSSAGGDTQYF.

The chain carries TRBV27 and TRBJ2-1; D gene ambiguous. The CDR3 has 12 amino acids. Germline V gives CDR1 MNHEY, CDR2 SMNVEV (reference sequence). Trimming took 3 bases from V and 7 from J, leaving 7 bases between them. The CDR3 region is CASSFGRNEQFF. For the CDR3, the DNA is TGTGCCAGCAGTTTCGGTCGGAATGAGCAGTTCTTC.